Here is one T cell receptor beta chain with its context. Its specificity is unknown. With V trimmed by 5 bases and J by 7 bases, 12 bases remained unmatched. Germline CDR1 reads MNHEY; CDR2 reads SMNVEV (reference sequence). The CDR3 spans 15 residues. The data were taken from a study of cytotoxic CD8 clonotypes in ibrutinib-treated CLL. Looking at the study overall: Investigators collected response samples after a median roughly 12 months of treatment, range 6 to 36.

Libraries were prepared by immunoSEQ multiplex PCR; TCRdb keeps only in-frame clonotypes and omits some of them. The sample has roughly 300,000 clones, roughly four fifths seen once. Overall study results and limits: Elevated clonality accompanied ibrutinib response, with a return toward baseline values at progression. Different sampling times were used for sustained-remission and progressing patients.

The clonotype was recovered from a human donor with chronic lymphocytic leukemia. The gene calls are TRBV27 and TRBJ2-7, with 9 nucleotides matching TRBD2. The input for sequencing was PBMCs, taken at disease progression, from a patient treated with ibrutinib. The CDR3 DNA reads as TGTGCCAGCAGTGCGTCGGGGCTAGCGGGGTATGAGCAGTACTTC. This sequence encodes CASSASGLAGYEQYF.